Each of the 11 T cell receptor beta chains below was sequenced from the same sample in a study of patients and donors after allogeneic stem cell transplantation. Using its own MiXCR run on the RT-PCR reads, TCRdb lists one record per CDR3 protein. The repertoire holds 390,000 or so distinct CDR3 sequences, with 16% as singletons. The specimen sequenced was blood, either unsorted or a sorted T cell fraction (not recorded which). Every receptor here comes from a human donor who was either an allogeneic HSCT recipient or a stem cell or donor lymphocyte infusion donor (not recorded which). It is not recorded whose cells these are; they may come from a transplant donor.

There are many counts of this clonotype. The chain recombines TRBV5-1 with TRBJ2-3; no definite D call. The CDR3 sequence is 12 residues long. Trimming cost V 4 bases and J 4 bases, with 7 bases left between them. The germline CDR1 and CDR2 sequences are SGHRS and YFSETQ. This CDR3 reads CASSTGADTQYF. CDR3 nucleotide sequence: TGCGCCAGCAGCACTGGGGCAGATACGCAGTATTTT.

This chain joins TRBV10-3 and TRBJ1-6; tentative D call: TRBD1 (5 bases). With 0 bases removed from V and 8 bases from J, the gap between germline ends came to 14 bases. Germline lookup yields CDR1 ENHRY and CDR2 SYGVKD. The CDR3 sequence is 16 residues long. CDR3 protein: CAISESSGTRDSPLHF. The DNA of the CDR3 is TGTGCCATCAGTGAGTCGTCAGGGACGAGGGATTCACCCCTCCACTTT.

The rearrangement links TRBV6-5 to TRBJ2-5; 10 bases match TRBD2. CDR1 and CDR2 from the germline V gene are MNHEY and SVGAGI. CDR3 length: 14 residues. Trimming took 4 bases from V and 6 from J; bases not matched to a gene: 5. The CDR3: CASSSLAGVQTQYF. The CDR3 nucleotides are TGTGCCAGCAGTTCGCTAGCGGGAGTGCAGACCCAGTACTTC.

The genes are TRBV20-1 and TRBJ1-2; D not resolved. The CDR3 contains 13 residues. The V and J ends lost 4 bases and 4 bases respectively, with 13 bases between them. Germline-derived CDR1 and CDR2 are DFQATT and SNEGSKA (reference sequence). CDR3 in DNA: TGCAGTGCTACAAAAGAATCCGTCTATGGCTACACCTTC. It codes for CSATKESVYGYTF.

Regarding this clonotype: The junction differs from germline at one of its ends, possibly a read error. J is TRBJ2-1 and V is TRBV6-5; D is unclear. This CDR3 comprises 16 residues. CDR1 is MNHEY and CDR2 is SVGAGI in the germline V gene. The CDR3 nucleotides are TGTGCCAGCAGTTACTCCGGGTCGAGCTCCTTCAATGAGCAGTTCTTC. It yields the protein CASSYSGSSSFNEQFF.

The chain links TRBV6-5 to TRBJ2-5; the D gene is possibly TRBD2 (5 bases). V dropped 0 bases and J dropped 7 bases, with 12 bases sitting between them. Germline-derived CDR1 and CDR2 are MNHEY and SVGAGI. The CDR3 runs to 14 residues. CDR3: CASSYSLGEGTQYF. As DNA, the CDR3 is TGTGCCAGCAGTTACTCGTTAGGCGAGGGGACCCAGTACTTC.

This chain links TRBV7-8 with TRBJ2-7; D possibly corresponds to TRBD2 (6 bases). The CDR3 spans 13 residues. From germline, CDR1 is SGHVS and CDR2 FQNEAQ. The V end was cut by 1 base, the J end by 6 bases, with 10 bases between. CDR3 coding DNA: TGTGCCAGCAGCTTAGTTCTAGCGAGCGAGCAGTACTTC. Translation: CASSLVLASEQYF.

This clonotype came up a few times. The chain links TRBV11-2 to TRBJ2-3; D is ambiguous. CDR1 SGHAT and CDR2 FQNNGV come from the germline V gene. The CDR3 is made up of 11 amino acids. The V gene lost 0 bases and the J gene lost 7 bases, with 2 bases spanning the gap. CDR3 nucleotide sequence: TGTGCCAGCAGCTTAGAGTATACGCAGTATTTT. Amino acids: CASSLEYTQYF.

As for this clonotype: At one boundary the junction diverges from the germline segment, which might be a read error. The V and J genes are TRBV7-7 and TRBJ1-2; D may be TRBD1 (6 bases). Germline V lookup: CDR1 SSHAT, CDR2 FNYEAQ (reference sequence). The CDR3 is made up of 13 amino acids. CDR3 region: CASSLEITGTLSF. Written as DNA, the CDR3 is TGTGCTAGCAGCTTGGAAATAACAGGGACCCTCAGCTTC.

Only a few counts were recorded for this clonotype. V and J are TRBV6-1 and TRBJ2-5, with 10 bases fitting TRBD1. Germline CDR1 and CDR2: MNHNS and SASEGT. The V and J ends lost 3 bases and 1 base, in that order; junction bases with no gene match: 5. CDR3 length: 16 amino acids. The CDR3 DNA is TGTGCCAGCAGTGACCTGACAGGGGGCTTCCAAGAGACCCAGTACTTC. This sequence encodes CASSDLTGGFQETQYF.

The chain links TRBV27 to TRBJ2-3; D is unresolved. The CDR3 sequence is 13 residues long. V was pared by 4 bases and J by 0 bases, with 5 bases between. In germline, CDR1 is MNHEY, CDR2 SMNVEV (reference sequence). CDR3 sequence: CASSYQSTDTQYF. The CDR3 DNA reads TGTGCCAGCAGTTATCAGAGCACAGATACGCAGTATTTT.